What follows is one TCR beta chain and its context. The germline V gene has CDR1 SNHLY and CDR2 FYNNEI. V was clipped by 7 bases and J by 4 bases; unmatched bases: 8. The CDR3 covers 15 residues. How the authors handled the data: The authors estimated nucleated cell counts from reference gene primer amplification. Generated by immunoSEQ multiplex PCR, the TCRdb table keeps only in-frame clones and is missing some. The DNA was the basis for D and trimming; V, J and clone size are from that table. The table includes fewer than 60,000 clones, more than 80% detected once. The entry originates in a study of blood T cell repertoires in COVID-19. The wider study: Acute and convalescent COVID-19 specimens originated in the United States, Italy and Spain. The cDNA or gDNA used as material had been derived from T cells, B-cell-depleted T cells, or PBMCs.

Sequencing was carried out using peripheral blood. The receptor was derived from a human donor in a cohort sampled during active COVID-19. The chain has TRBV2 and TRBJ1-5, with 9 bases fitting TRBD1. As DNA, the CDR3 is TGTGCCAGCACCCCGGCGGACAGGGGTAATCAGCCCCAGCATTTT. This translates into CASTPADRGNQPQHF.